The 27 T cell receptor beta chains below come from one sample, sequenced in a study of blood T cell repertoires in COVID-19. Profiled with immunoSEQ multiplex PCR; TCRdb holds only in-frame clones, not every one. The data contain some 200,000 clones, 94% of them singletons. Sequenced sample: peripheral blood. The source is a man aged 30 to 39 with COVID-19, enrolled during active disease.

V and J are TRBV5-1 and TRBJ1-4, with 7 bases lining up with TRBD1. This CDR3 spans 17 amino acids. V was clipped by 4 bases and J by 7 bases; unmatched bases: 16. The germline V gene encodes CDR1 SGHRS and CDR2 YFSETQ. DNA of the CDR3: TGCGCCAGCAGCAACCCACAGATACAGGGGCGAGTTGAAAAACTGTTTTTT. Translation gives CASSNPQIQGRVEKLFF. Supplemented by reference TRBV5-1 and TRBJ1-4, the full variable domain reads KAGVTQTPRYLIKTRGQQVTLSCSPISGHRSVSWYQQTPGQGLQFLFEYFSETQRNKGNFPGRFSGRQFSNSRSEMNVSTLELGDSALYLCASSNPQIQGRVEKLFFGSGTQLSVL.

The V gene is TRBV2, the J gene TRBJ2-1; TRBD1 aligns across 8 bases. Germline values: CDR1 SNHLY, CDR2 FYNNEI. J gave up 5 bases and V 5 bases, and 8 bases lay outside the gene matches. The CDR3 contains 15 residues. CDR3 amino acids: CASSSPGGINNEQFF. The CDR3 nucleotides are TGTGCCAGCAGTAGCCCAGGGGGCATCAACAATGAGCAGTTCTTC.

CDR3 nucleotides: TGTGCCAGCAGCGTAGCGAGCGTCAGGGGAGAGACCCAGTACTTC. Its protein is CASSVASVRGETQYF. The chain combines TRBV9 with TRBJ2-5; a possible D gene is TRBD1 (6 bases). The CDR3 runs 15 residues. Between the trimmed V and J ends, which lost 0 bases and 4 bases, there was a span of 13 bases. CDR1 SGDLS and CDR2 YYNGEE come from the germline V gene.

The chain is built from TRBV19 and TRBJ2-3; TRBD2 might be the D (6 bases). This CDR3 region has 16 residues. Germline assignment: CDR1 LNHDA and CDR2 SQIVND (reference sequence). Trimming left V 1 base short and J 0 bases short, with 11 bases between. The CDR3 nucleotides are TGTGCCAGTAGTATAGGCGGGACTCTCAGCACAGATACGCAGTATTTT. Translated: CASSIGGTLSTDTQYF.

V is TRBV2 and J is TRBJ1-5, with D perhaps TRBD1 (6 bases). The CDR3 length is 13 residues. Trimming removed 6 bases at V and 5 bases at J, with 11 bases between. Germline V CDR1 and CDR2: SNHLY, FYNNEI. CDR3 in DNA: TGTGCCAGCAGGAAGGGGGGGGATCAGCCCCAGCATTTT. Encoded protein: CASRKGGDQPQHF.

The rearrangement joins TRBV27 to TRBJ2-1; 11 bases are a match to TRBD1. The CDR3 consists of 14 residues. Germline V gene sequence: CDR1 MNHEY, CDR2 SMNVEV (reference sequence). With V trimmed by 1 base and J by 8 bases, 1 base remained unmatched. CDR3 in DNA: TGTGCCAGCAGTTTATTGGACAGGGGGCATGAGCAGTTCTTC. Protein sequence: CASSLLDRGHEQFF.

The chain carries TRBV7-9 and TRBJ2-3; 7 bases are shared with TRBD2. Germline V gene sequence: CDR1 SEHNR, CDR2 FQNEAQ (reference sequence). The ends lost 1 base at V and 3 bases at J; junction bases unmatched: 4. The CDR3 covers 15 residues. The CDR3 DNA reads as TGTGCCAGCAGCTTAGTTAAGGGAGGGACAGATACGCAGTATTTT. Translated: CASSLVKGGTDTQYF.

This clone was observed once. The chain uses TRBV11-2 and TRBJ1-1; the D gene is possibly TRBD1 (6 bases). Trimming shortened V by 1 base and J by 9 bases, and 12 bases separated the two germline ends. The CDR3 runs 13 residues. Germline CDR1 is SGHAT and CDR2 is FQNNGV. The CDR3 region has the DNA TGTGCCAGCAGCTTAGGACAGGACCGCCAAGCTTTCTTT. As protein: CASSLGQDRQAFF.

The gene calls are TRBV18 and TRBJ1-3, with a tentative D call TRBD1 (5 bases). The V gene's germline CDR1 is KGHSH and CDR2 LQKENI. V was clipped by 4 bases and J by 1 base, with 8 bases between them. CDR3 length: 14 amino acids. This CDR3 is CASSLGTSGNTIYF. CDR3 sequence (DNA): TGTGCCAGCTCACTAGGGACTTCTGGAAACACCATATATTTT. Full variable domain (outside the CDR3, taken from reference TRBV18 and TRBJ1-3): NAGVMQNPRHLVRRRGQEARLRCSPMKGHSHVYWYRQLPEEGLKFMVYLQKENIIDESGMPKERFSAEFPKEGPSILRIQQVVRGDSAAYFCASSLGTSGNTIYFGEGSWLTVV.

The chain recombines TRBV5-1 with TRBJ1-5; 7 bases are a match to TRBD1. This CDR3 is built from 15 residues. Germline CDR1 is SGHRS and CDR2 is YFSETQ. The V and J ends lost 6 bases and 4 bases, in that order; junction bases with no gene match: 10. CDR3: CASTPTTGPNQPQHF. The DNA for the CDR3 is TGCGCCAGCACCCCAACGACAGGGCCGAATCAGCCCCAGCATTTT.

The chain carries TRBV7-9 and TRBJ1-2; 8 nucleotides line up with TRBD1. Trimming removed 1 base from V and 6 bases from J; junction bases left unmatched: 1. In germline, CDR1 is SEHNR, CDR2 FQNEAQ (reference sequence). There are 13 residues in the CDR3. DNA of the CDR3: TGTGCCAGCAGCTTAGACAGGGGGAATGGCTACACCTTC. Its translation: CASSLDRGNGYTF.

This clone appeared a single time. This chain connects TRBV10-3 to TRBJ1-2, with D possibly matching TRBD1 (6 bases). From germline, CDR1 is ENHRY and CDR2 SYGVKD. V lost 0 bases and J 5 bases, leaving 10 bases between the germline ends. The CDR3 sequence is 14 residues long. The CDR3 region has the DNA TGTGCCATCAGTGAGTCAGGGGGGGAATATGGCTACACCTTC. Residues: CAISESGGEYGYTF.

The chain combines TRBV5-5 with TRBJ1-1, with no clear D. The ends were cut back, 0 bases at V and 0 bases at J, with 3 bases in the middle. CDR3 size: 13 residues. Germline V CDR1 and CDR2: SGHKS, YYEKEE (reference sequence). For the CDR3, the DNA is TGTGCCAGCAGCTTGGGAGTGAACACTGAAGCTTTCTTT. Its protein is CASSLGVNTEAFF. The entire variable domain, with the rest obtained from reference TRBV5-5 and TRBJ1-1, is as follows: DAGVTQSPTHLIKTRGQQVTLRCSPISGHKSVSWYQQVLGQGPQFIFQYYEKEERGRGNFPDRFSARQFPNYSSELNVNALLLGDSALYLCASSLGVNTEAFFGQGTRLTVV.

The genes are TRBV6-1 and TRBJ1-5, with D maybe TRBD1 (5 bases). Per germline, CDR1 MNHNS and CDR2 SASEGT. This CDR3 is 15 amino acids long. V lost 0 bases to trimming and J lost 7 bases, with 13 bases between them. The CDR3 coding sequence is TGTGCCAGCAGTGAAGCTGGGGGGTCGGGGCAGCCCCAGCATTTT. Residues: CASSEAGGSGQPQHF.

This chain links TRBV5-6 with TRBJ2-3, with 8 bases that match TRBD1. The CDR3 is 18 residues long. Germline V lookup: CDR1 SGHDT, CDR2 YYEEEE. The J segment lost 0 bases and the V segment lost 3 bases, leaving 12 bases of the junction unmatched. CDR3 sequence (DNA): TGTGCCAGCAGCTCATTTGTTGGCAGGGGGCTGAGCACAGATACGCAGTATTTT. It is translated as CASSSFVGRGLSTDTQYF.

This sequence joins TRBV5-4 and TRBJ1-4; D possibly corresponds to TRBD1 (5 bases). The V and J ends lost 9 bases and 4 bases respectively, with 13 bases between them. Germline values: CDR1 SGHNT, CDR2 YYREEE (reference sequence). The CDR3 is 13 amino acids. The CDR3 here is CATGDSFNEKLFF. CDR3 bases: TGTGCCACCGGCGACAGCTTTAATGAAAAACTGTTTTTT.

The V gene is TRBV10-1, the J gene TRBJ1-1; 9 nucleotides agree with TRBD1. V shed 6 bases and J 2 bases; nucleotides not matched to a gene: 7. CDR3 length: 15 amino acids. Per the germline V gene, CDR1 is WNHNN and CDR2 is SYGVQD (reference sequence). The CDR3 sequence: CASSPGQGSNTEAFF. CDR3 DNA: TGCGCCAGCAGCCCGGGACAGGGTAGTAACACTGAAGCTTTCTTT.

This clone was seen more than once but under ten times. The CDR3 reads CASSEGAGAYNEQFF. In nucleotides, the CDR3 is TGTGCCAGCAGTGAAGGGGCAGGGGCCTACAATGAGCAGTTCTTC. The chain uses TRBV6-1 and TRBJ2-1, with D possibly being TRBD1 (6 bases). CDR1 is MNHNS and CDR2 is SASEGT in the germline V gene. Deletions cut 1 base from V and 2 bases from J, with 9 bases between. The CDR3 contains 15 residues.

This chain connects TRBV3-1 (or the pseudogene TRBV3-2) to TRBJ2-3; 9 bases fit TRBD2. CDR1 is LGHDT and CDR2 is YNNKEL in the germline V gene (reference sequence). V lost 4 bases to trimming and J lost 5 bases; unmatched junction nucleotides: 4. The CDR3 runs 14 residues. The CDR3 nucleotides read TGTGCCAGCAGCCCTTTAGCGGGGGTAGATACGCAGTATTTT. The encoded protein is CASSPLAGVDTQYF.

The chain recombines TRBV28 with TRBJ2-7; 7 bases match TRBD2. V dropped 3 bases and J dropped 0; count of bases not matched to a gene: 5. This CDR3 comprises 15 residues. Per germline, CDR1 MDHEN and CDR2 SYDVKM. The CDR3 region is CASSFGGEGSYEQYF. The CDR3 DNA reads TGTGCCAGCAGTTTTGGGGGGGAAGGCTCCTACGAGCAGTACTTC.

V gene TRBV19 combines with J gene TRBJ1-2; 7 bases agree with TRBD1. CDR1 LNHDA and CDR2 SQIVND come from the germline V gene (reference sequence). Losses at the gene ends were 4 bases for V and 8 bases for J; bases not matched to a gene: 10. CDR3 length equals 14 residues. The CDR3 sequence is CASSTSTGRLGYTF. The CDR3 bases are TGTGCCAGTAGTACTTCGACAGGGAGGCTCGGCTACACCTTC.

The V and J genes are TRBV2 and TRBJ1-1; no clear D gene. Germline V gene data show CDR1 as SNHLY and CDR2 as FYNNEI. The CDR3 totals 14 residues. The V gene lost 1 base and the J gene lost 4 bases, with 10 bases spanning the gap. CDR3 sequence (DNA): TGTGCCAGCAGTGAAGTTGGTGGAGGCACTGAAGCTTTCTTT. Translating gives CASSEVGGGTEAFF.

The rearrangement links TRBV13 to TRBJ1-6; tentatively, D is TRBD1 (5 bases). CDR1 PRHDT and CDR2 FYEKMQ come from the germline V gene (reference sequence). This CDR3 is 12 amino acids long. Trimming removed 4 bases at V and 17 bases at J, with 15 bases between. CDR3: CASSSHGQGVHF. The CDR3 nucleotides read TGTGCCAGCAGCTCCCATGGGCAGGGTGTCCACTTT.

The chain links TRBV9 to TRBJ2-7; 7 bases align to TRBD2. Germline CDR1 is SGDLS and CDR2 is YYNGEE. V lost 6 bases, J lost 5 bases, and 8 bases stayed unmatched. This CDR3 has 13 amino acids. The CDR3 protein is CASNSGTKDEQYF. The CDR3 DNA sequence: TGTGCCAGCAACTCCGGGACTAAGGACGAGCAGTACTTC.

The CDR3 bases are TGTGCCAGCAGCTTCTGGGGGACAGGGAAGAATCAGCCCCAGCATTTT. Residues: CASSFWGTGKNQPQHF. The gene calls are TRBV5-6 and TRBJ1-5; TRBD1 agrees at 9 bases. V gave up 2 bases and J gave up 4 bases; unmatched junction bases: 7. Germline V CDR1 and CDR2: SGHDT, YYEEEE. The CDR3 runs 16 residues.

The V gene is TRBV25-1, the J gene TRBJ1-1; no clear D gene. V gave up 4 bases and J gave up 1 base, with 4 bases separating them. The CDR3 is 12 residues long. Germline V gives CDR1 MGHDK, CDR2 SYGVNS. The CDR3, as DNA: TGTGCCAGCAGTGGGAGGAACACTGAAGCTTTCTTT. Encoded protein: CASSGRNTEAFF.

CDR3 sequence reads: CASSYNPRPIYF. CDR3 in DNA: TGTGCCAGCAGTTACAACCCGCGGCCCATATATTTT. The chain combines TRBV14 with TRBJ1-3, with D unresolved. The CDR3 consists of 12 residues. Trimming removed 6 bases from V and 11 bases from J, with 14 bases in between. Germline lookup yields CDR1 SGHDN and CDR2 FVKESK.